The present T cell receptor beta chain was sequenced within a study of blood T cell repertoires in COVID-19 (dated by TCRdb to between 2020 and 2021). Describing the broader study: Samples covering the acute and convalescent phases of COVID-19 were provided by collaborators in the United States, Italy and Spain. The prospective study material was composed of cDNA or gDNA derived from T cells, B-cell-depleted T cells, or PBMCs. Deeply sampled blood TCRbeta repertoires from subjects exposed to, actively infected with, or recovered from COVID-19 were included in the dataset. A freely available public database, intended as a resource for researchers studying the immune response to SARS-CoV-2, is where the repertoires were released. The samples were drawn from the first 160 participants of the ongoing ImmuneRACE study and from 1,254 subjects provided by 6 global collaborators. The sample metadata nearly always contained a de-identified subject ID, COVID-19 status, age in years and sex. Where HLA class I and class II types were available, the types were taken from metadata supplied by the sample provider, not from assay-based typing.

What the research found in general, with its limitations: The quantity of clinical and demographic metadata differed by source and by participant and was supplied without curation.

TCRbeta CDR3 regions were amplified from genomic DNA by means of the immunoSEQ Assay, a bias-controlled multiplex PCR. The authors' analysis ran thus. The number of nucleated cells in each sample was estimated from the amplification of reference gene primers within the assay. To quantify the absolute abundance of each unique TCRbeta CDR3 rearrangement, sequence reads were collapsed and filtered. Productive Simpson clonality was computed per sample as the square root of Simpson's diversity index over productive rearrangements. Drawn from immuneACCESS, this table holds only the in-frame rearrangements with V and J called that TCRdb kept. Clones are partly lost; checked studies trace under half to an unresolved V gene and leave the rest unexplained. V and J calls plus clone size are reproduced from that table; the DNA served to infer D and trimming. The sample contains over 150,000 clones, approximately 91% of them found a single time. The ten largest make up about 5.3% of the sample.

Taken from cysteine to phenylalanine, the CDR3 has 11 residues. Only CDR3 DNA is held: 33 bases, read in frame from base 1. V loses 4 bases, J loses 7 bases, and the germline ends lie 4 bases apart. The germline V gene yields MNHEY for CDR1 and SVGEGT for CDR2. One collaborating source in Seattle enrolled patients while the patients were actively infected and followed the patients over time throughout the course of disease. Collaborating institutions collected whole blood in K2EDTA tubes following their own protocols. For TCRbeta analysis, collaborators shipped samples in one of three forms: frozen whole blood, isolated PBMCs, or DNA extracted from either of those sample types. A note on this clone: Its antigen remains undetermined. No much larger clone is present one base from it, and per-base qualities are unavailable.

Recombination connected TRBV6-2 or TRBV6-3 to TRBJ2-2; the D gene lacks a confident call. The source material was peripheral blood. The sequence came from a man aged 18 to 30 with COVID-19, enrolled during active disease. The CDR3 reads as follows: CASSSYGELFF. The DNA reads TGTGCCAGCAGTTCGTACGGGGAGCTGTTTTTT.